This entry concerns a single T cell receptor beta chain. Its antigen is unknown. Nothing much larger sits one base from this clone, and base qualities are not available. The germline V gene specifies SGHDN as CDR1 and FVKESK as CDR2. V gives up 1 base and J gives up 4 bases, and the segment between their germline ends measures 10 bases. Spanning cysteine to phenylalanine, the CDR3 consists of 14 amino acids. The CDR3 DNA has 42 bases and is translated from base 1. These data belong to a study of T cell repertoires in cytomegalovirus infection (dated by TCRdb to between 2017 and 2020). Regarding the study in general: Recently identified HLA-C-restricted CMV epitopes, whose presentation resists viral immunomodulation, were targeted by peptide stimulations together with well-studied HLA-B-restricted epitopes. The HLA type of each donor mattered for the analysis, because public TCR beta signatures pointed to carriage of CMV infection along with the matching HLA type. What the study reported, not specific to this receptor: Carriers of CMV infection plus the relevant HLA type were discriminated by the cumulative frequency of public TCR beta family members in the study cohort and in an independent roughly 320-donor cohort. In the ex vivo response, HLA-C-restricted CMV-specific TCR beta clonotypes were dominant, and in two of eight donors the single most frequent clonotype came from this HLA-C-restricted group.

Reads for this sample came from an Illumina HiSeq 1500. TCRdb itself trimmed the public reads at Q25 with fastp, ran MiXCR and retained productive beta chains. Rows are combined by CDR3 protein, so each entry shows the most common genes and DNA. Here the sample has about 900,000 distinct CDR3 sequences; 31% occur a single time. Roughly an eighth of the sample comes from the top ten. The label giving this sample's treatment or condition can be read as: in vitro stimulation with specific CMV peptide epitopes to enrich CMV-specific T cells. The sequence was collected from a human donor in good health (CMV status not recorded). Some clones in this sample may be carry-over from other donors' samples. Recombination linked TRBV14 to TRBJ1-2; the D gene identity is not certain. The sample in question was cultured CD8+ T cells from PBMCs, obtained from culture after CMV antigen stimulation. The CDR3 corresponds to CASSQGASGYGYTF. The DNA sequence is given as TGTGCCAGCAGCCAAGGAGCCTCCGGCTATGGCTACACCTTC.